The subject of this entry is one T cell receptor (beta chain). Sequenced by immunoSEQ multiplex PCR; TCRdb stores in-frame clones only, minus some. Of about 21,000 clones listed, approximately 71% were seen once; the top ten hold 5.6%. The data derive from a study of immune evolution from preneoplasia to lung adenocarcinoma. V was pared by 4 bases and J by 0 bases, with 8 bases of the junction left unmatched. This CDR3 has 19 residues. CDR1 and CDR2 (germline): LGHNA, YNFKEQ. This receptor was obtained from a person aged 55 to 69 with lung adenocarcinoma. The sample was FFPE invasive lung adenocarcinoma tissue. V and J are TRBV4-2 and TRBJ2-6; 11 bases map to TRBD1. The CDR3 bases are TGTGCCAGCAGCCGGTACCTCGGGACAGGGGGCTCTGGGGCCAACGTCCTGACTTTC. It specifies CASSRYLGTGGSGANVLTF.